The rows below give T cell receptor beta chains drawn from one sample of a study of cytomegalovirus exposure and HLA in healthy donors. Clones were sequenced by immunoSEQ multiplex PCR, and TCRdb holds only the in-frame ones, with some missing. The table lists around 82,000 clones, 78% of them singletons. Source material: PBMCs. The receptors come from a male donor in good health and CMV-seropositive. Both conserved end residues are part of each CDR3. The order of the fields is D gene, J gene, V gene, clone size, CDR3 protein, CDR3 DNA. D genes are given only for firm matches. Expanded clones get a size class; other rows say once, few or many, or leave the size out.

. | TRBJ2-2 | TRBV12-5 | . | CASGLDSITGELFF | TGTGCTAGTGGTTTGGACTCAATTACCGGGGAGCTGTTTTTT
. | TRBJ1-5 | TRBV19 | . | CASSITSTAQPQHF | TGTGCCAGTAGTATCACATCAACAGCCCAGCCCCAGCATTTT
. | TRBJ2-5 | TRBV7-9 | few | CASSSIGLAYRGFEQYF | TGTGCCAGCAGCTCGATCGGATTAGCTTACCGGGGGTTTGAGCAGTACTTC
. | TRBJ2-1 | TRBV28 | . | CASSLRIYRLIVNEQFF | TGTGCCAGCAGTTTAAGGATTTACAGGTTAATTGTTAATGAGCAGTTCTTC
. | TRBJ1-5 | TRBV6-1 | . | CASRTGNQPQHF | TGTGCCAGCCGGACAGGCAATCAGCCCCAGCATTTT
. | TRBJ1-1 | TRBV19 | . | CASSITGMNTEAFF | TGTGCCAGTAGTATTACAGGGATGAACACTGAAGCTTTCTTT
TRBD2 | TRBJ2-2 | TRBV5-1 | . | CASSLTGLAAGELFF | TGCGCCAGCAGCCTGACCGGGCTAGCGGCCGGGGAGCTGTTTTTT
. | TRBJ2-1 | TRBV19 | few | CASRTTGTDEQFF | TGTGCCAGTAGGACCACAGGGACGGATGAGCAGTTCTTC
. | TRBJ2-3 | TRBV6-6 | . | CASRPHNRSPTQYF | TGTGCCAGCAGACCCCATAACAGATCCCCTACGCAGTATTTT
. | TRBJ2-2 | TRBV10-3 | . | CAIRIRESNTGELFF | TGTGCCATCAGGATACGGGAATCGAACACCGGGGAGCTGTTTTTT
. | TRBJ1-2 | TRBV28 | . | CASRPYRDTQYYGYTF | TGTGCCAGCAGGCCCTACCGGGACACTCAGTACTATGGCTACACCTTC
. | TRBJ1-2 | TRBV18 | . | CASSPLQGDGYTF | TGTGCCAGCTCACCACTTCAGGGTGATGGCTACACCTTC
. | TRBJ2-7 | TRBV27 | . | CASSLAPSYEQYF | TGTGCCAGCAGTTTAGCCCCGAGCTACGAGCAGTACTTC
. | TRBJ1-6 | TRBV5-1 | . | CASSLAQERSSYNSPLHF | TGCGCCAGCAGCTTGGCACAGGAACGGAGCTCCTATAATTCACCCCTCCACTTT
TRBD1 | TRBJ2-7 | TRBV7-2 | . | CASSLGTGEQYF | TGTGCCAGCAGCTTAGGGACAGGCGAGCAGTACTTC
TRBD1 | TRBJ1-1 | TRBV19 | . | CASSNPRQGTLNTEAFF | TGTGCCAGTAGTAACCCACGACAGGGAACGCTGAACACTGAAGCTTTCTTT
. | TRBJ2-7 | TRBV6-1 | . | CSFFKQKAAYEQYF | TGTTCTTTTTTCAAGCAGAAGGCGGCATACGAGCAGTACTTC
TRBD1 | TRBJ1-1 | TRBV6-5 | . | CASSFRQGRLNTEAFF | TGTGCCAGCAGTTTTCGACAGGGCAGGCTGAACACTGAAGCTTTCTTT
. | TRBJ2-2 | TRBV2 | few | CASSGTGNTGELFF | TGTGCCAGCAGTGGTACAGGGAACACCGGGGAGCTGTTTTTT
TRBD1 | TRBJ2-2 | TRBV5-1 | . | CASSPGQGLEELFF | TGCGCCAGCAGCCCCGGACAGGGCCTGGAGGAGCTGTTTTTT
. | TRBJ2-3 | TRBV28 | . | CASIGTTSTDTQYF | TGTGCCAGCATTGGAACTACTAGCACAGATACGCAGTATTTT
. | TRBJ1-5 | TRBV10-3 | . | CAISDPDAVQPQHF | TGTGCCATCAGTGATCCAGATGCGGTACAGCCCCAGCATTTT
TRBD2 | TRBJ2-2 | TRBV9 | . | CASRQATGTSGTGELFF | TGTGCCAGCAGGCAAGCTACCGGGACTAGCGGGACTGGGGAGCTGTTTTTT
TRBD1 | TRBJ2-5 | TRBV6-1 | . | CASSIRGTQETQYF | TGTGCCAGCAGTATCAGGGGGACACAAGAGACCCAGTACTTC
. | TRBJ2-3 | TRBV7-9 | . | CASSSRTGVDTQYF | TGTGCCAGCAGCTCGAGGACGGGAGTCGATACGCAGTATTTT
. | TRBJ1-6 | TRBV5-8 | . | CASSRGAGMGPSSPLHF | TGTGCCAGCAGCCGTGGGGCAGGGATGGGCCCCAGTTCACCCCTCCACTTT
TRBD1 | TRBJ1-5 | TRBV27 | . | CASSDGQGYQPQHF | TGTGCCAGCAGTGATGGACAGGGTTATCAGCCCCAGCATTTT
TRBD2 | TRBJ2-7 | TRBV4-1 | . | CASSQDGSGGTYEQYF | TGCGCCAGCAGCCAAGATGGGTCCGGGGGGACCTACGAGCAGTACTTC